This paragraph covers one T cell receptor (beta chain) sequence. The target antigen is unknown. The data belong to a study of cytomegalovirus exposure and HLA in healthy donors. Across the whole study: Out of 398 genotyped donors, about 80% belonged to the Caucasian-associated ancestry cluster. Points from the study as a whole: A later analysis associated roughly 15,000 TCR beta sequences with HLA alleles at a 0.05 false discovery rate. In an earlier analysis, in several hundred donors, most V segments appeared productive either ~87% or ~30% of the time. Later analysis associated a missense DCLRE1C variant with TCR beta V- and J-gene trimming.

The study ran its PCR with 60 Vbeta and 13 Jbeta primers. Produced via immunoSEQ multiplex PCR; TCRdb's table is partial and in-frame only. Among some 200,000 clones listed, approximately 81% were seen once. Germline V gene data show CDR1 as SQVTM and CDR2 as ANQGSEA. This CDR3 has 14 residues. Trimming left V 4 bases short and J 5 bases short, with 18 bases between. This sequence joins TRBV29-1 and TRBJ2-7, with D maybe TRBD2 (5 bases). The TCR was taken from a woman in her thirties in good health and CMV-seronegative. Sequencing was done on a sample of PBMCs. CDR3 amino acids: CSVARGRPRDEQYF. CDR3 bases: TGCAGCGTTGCGCGCGGCAGGCCGAGGGACGAGCAGTACTTC.